This T cell receptor beta chain was obtained from a study of blood T cell repertoires in COVID-19. Data came from immunoSEQ multiplex PCR; TCRdb stores just in-frame clones and leaves some out. The sample lists almost 400,000 clones, more than 75% seen once, with 0.9% to 1% in the top ten. The CDR3 contains 12 residues. Trimming pared 6 bases from V and 10 bases from J, leaving 14 bases between. Germline loops: CDR1 LGHDT, CDR2 YNNKEL (reference sequence). This sequence was found in a woman aged 25 to 39 with acute COVID-19. The chain couples TRBV3-1 (or the pseudogene TRBV3-2) to TRBJ2-3; weak D call: TRBD2 (6 bases). Sequenced: PBMCs or T cells enriched from blood (not recorded which). This CDR3 reads CASRHGPGAQYF. CDR3 sequence (DNA): TGTGCCAGCAGGCACGGTCCGGGGGCGCAGTATTTT.